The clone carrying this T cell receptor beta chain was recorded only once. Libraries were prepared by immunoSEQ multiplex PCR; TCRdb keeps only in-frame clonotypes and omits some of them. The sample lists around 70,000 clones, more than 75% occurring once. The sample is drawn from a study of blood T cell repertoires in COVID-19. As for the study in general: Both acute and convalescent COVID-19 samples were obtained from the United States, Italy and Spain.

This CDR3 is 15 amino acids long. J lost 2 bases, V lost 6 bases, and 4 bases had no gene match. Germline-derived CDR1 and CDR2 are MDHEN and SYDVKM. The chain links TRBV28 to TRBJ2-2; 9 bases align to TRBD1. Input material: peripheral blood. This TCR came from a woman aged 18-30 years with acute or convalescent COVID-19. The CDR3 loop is CASRMGQGNTGELFF. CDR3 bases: TGTGCCAGCAGAATGGGACAGGGAAACACCGGGGAGCTGTTTTTT. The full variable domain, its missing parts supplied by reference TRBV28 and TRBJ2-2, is DVKVTQSSRYLVKRTGEKVFLECVQDMDHENMFWYRQDPGLGLRLIYFSYDVKMKEKGDIPEGYSVSREKKERFSLILESASTNQTSMYLCASRMGQGNTGELFFGEGSRLTVL.